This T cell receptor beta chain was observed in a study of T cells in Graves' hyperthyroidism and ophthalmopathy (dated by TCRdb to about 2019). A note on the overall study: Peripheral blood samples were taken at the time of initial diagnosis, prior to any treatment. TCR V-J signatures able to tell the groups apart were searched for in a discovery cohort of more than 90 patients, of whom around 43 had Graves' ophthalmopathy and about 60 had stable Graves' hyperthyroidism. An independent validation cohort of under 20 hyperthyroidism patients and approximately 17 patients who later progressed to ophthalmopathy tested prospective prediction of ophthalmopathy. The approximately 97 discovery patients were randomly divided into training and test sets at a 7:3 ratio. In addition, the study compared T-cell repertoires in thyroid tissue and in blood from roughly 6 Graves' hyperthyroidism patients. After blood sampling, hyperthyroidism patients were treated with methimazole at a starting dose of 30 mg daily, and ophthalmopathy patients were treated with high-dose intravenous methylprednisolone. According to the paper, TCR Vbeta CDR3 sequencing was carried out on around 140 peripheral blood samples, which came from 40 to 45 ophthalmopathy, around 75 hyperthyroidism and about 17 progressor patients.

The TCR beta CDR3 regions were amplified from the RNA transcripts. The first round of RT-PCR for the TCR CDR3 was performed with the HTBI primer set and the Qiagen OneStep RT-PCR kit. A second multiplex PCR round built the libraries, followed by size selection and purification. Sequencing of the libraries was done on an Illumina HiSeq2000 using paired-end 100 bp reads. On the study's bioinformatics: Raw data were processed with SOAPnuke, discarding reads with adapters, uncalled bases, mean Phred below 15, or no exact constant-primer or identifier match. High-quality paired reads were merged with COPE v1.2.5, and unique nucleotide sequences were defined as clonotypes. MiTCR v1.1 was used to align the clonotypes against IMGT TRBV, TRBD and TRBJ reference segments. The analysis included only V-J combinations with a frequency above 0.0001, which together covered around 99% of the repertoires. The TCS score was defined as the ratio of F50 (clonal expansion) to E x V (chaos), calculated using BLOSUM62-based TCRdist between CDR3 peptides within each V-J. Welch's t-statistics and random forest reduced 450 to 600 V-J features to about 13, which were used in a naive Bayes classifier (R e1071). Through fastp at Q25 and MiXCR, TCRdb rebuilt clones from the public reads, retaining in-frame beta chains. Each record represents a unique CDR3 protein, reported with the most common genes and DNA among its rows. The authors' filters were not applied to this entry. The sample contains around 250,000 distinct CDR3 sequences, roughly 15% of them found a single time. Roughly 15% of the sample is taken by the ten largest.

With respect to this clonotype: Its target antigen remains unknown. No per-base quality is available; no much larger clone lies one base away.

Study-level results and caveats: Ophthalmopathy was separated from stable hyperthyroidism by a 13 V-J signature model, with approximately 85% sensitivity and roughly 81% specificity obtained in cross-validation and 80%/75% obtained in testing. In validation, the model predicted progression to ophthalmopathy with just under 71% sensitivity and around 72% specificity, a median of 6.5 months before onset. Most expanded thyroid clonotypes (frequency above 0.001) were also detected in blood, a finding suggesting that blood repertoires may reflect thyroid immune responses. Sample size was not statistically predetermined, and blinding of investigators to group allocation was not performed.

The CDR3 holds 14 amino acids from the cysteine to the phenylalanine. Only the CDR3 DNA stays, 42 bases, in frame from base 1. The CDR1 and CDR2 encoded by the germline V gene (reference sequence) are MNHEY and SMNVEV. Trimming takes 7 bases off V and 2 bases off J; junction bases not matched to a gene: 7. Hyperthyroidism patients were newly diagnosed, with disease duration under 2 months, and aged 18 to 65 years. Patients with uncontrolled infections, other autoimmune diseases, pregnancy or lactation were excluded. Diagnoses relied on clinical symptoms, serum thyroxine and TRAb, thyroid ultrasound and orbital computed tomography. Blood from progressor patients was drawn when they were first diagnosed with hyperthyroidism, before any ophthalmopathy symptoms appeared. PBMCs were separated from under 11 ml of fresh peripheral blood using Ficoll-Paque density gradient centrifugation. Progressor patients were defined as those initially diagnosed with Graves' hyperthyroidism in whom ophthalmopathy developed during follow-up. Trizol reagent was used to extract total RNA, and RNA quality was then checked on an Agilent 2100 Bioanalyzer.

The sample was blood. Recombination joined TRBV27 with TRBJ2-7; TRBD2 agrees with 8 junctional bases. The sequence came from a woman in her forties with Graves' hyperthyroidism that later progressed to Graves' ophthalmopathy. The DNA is TGTGCCAGCAACCCGGGAGGGGGTACCTACGAGCAGTACTTC. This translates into CASNPGGGTYEQYF.